This T cell receptor (beta chain) came from a study of shared clonotypes between healthy human individuals. Germline CDR1 reads SGHTA; CDR2 reads FQGNSA. The CDR3 extends over 13 amino acids. V dropped 5 bases and J dropped 2; count of bases not matched to a gene: 2. The assay was immunoSEQ multiplex PCR, and TCRdb's table has in-frame clones only and misses some. The sample gives fewer than 600,000 clones, roughly three quarters of which show up once; 13% is in the top ten. Sample: PBMCs. This chain links TRBV7-2 with TRBJ2-5; 7 nucleotides line up with TRBD2. The receptor's source is a woman aged 40 to 50 in good health. Some clones in this sample may be carry-over from other donors' samples. CDR3 sequence: CASSPGRQETQYF. The CDR3 DNA sequence: TGTGCCAGCAGCCCCGGGAGGCAAGAGACCCAGTACTTC.